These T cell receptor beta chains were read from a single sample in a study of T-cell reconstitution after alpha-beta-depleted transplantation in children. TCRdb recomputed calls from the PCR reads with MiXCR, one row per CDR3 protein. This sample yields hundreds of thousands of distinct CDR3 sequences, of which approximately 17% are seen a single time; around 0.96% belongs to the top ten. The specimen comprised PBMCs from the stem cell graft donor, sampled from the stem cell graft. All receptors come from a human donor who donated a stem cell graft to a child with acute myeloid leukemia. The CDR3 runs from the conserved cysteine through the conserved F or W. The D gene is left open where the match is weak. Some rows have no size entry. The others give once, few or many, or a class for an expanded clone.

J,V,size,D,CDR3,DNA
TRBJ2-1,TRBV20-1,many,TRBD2,CSLTGGDFYNEQFF,TGCAGTTTGACCGGGGGGGATTTTTACAATGAGCAGTTCTTC
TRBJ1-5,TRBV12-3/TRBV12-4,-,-,CASSLSSQLNQPQHF,TGTGCCAGCAGTTTAAGTTCACAGCTCAATCAGCCCCAGCATTTT
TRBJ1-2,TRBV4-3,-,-,CASSQLATDYGYTF,TGCGCCAGCAGCCAACTAGCGACAGACTATGGCTACACCTTC
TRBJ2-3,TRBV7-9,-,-,CASSLASSATDTQYF,TGTGCCAGCAGCTTAGCTAGCTCGGCGACAGATACGCAGTATTTT
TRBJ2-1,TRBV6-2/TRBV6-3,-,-,CASNPAGRIEQFF,TGTGCCAGCAACCCCGCTGGGAGGATTGAGCAGTTCTTC
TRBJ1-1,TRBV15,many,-,CATSRDRAGEAFF,TGTGCCACCAGCAGAGATCGGGCAGGTGAAGCTTTCTTT
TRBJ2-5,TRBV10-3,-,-,CAIGGTRETQYF,TGTGCCATCGGAGGGACACGAGAGACCCAGTACTTC
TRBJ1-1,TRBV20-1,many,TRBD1,CSARDADRRFTEAFF,TGCAGTGCTAGAGATGCGGACAGGCGGTTCACTGAAGCTTTCTTT
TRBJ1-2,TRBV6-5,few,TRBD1,CASSYLGQEVYGYTF,TGTGCCAGCAGTTACCTCGGACAGGAGGTCTATGGCTACACCTTC
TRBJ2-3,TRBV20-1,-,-,CSARDFPLGSTDTQYF,TGCAGTGCTAGAGATTTCCCCCTCGGTAGCACAGATACGCAGTATTTT
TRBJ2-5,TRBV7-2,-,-,CASSPPSGRTQYF,TGTGCCAGCAGCCCACCGAGTGGGAGAACCCAGTACTTC
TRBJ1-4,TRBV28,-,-,CASSGAWATNEKLFF,TGTGCCAGCTCAGGGGCGTGGGCAACTAATGAAAAACTGTTTTTT
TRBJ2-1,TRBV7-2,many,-,CASSPSLGGRNEQFF,TGTGCCAGCAGCCCAAGTCTCGGGGGTCGGAATGAGCAGTTCTTC
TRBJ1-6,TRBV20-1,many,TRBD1,CSARDPGTGVSNSPLHF,TGCAGTGCTAGAGATCCGGGGACAGGCGTCTCTAATTCACCCCTCCACTTT
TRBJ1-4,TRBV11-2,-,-,CASSFGRGPNEKLFF,TGTGCCAGCAGCTTCGGCAGGGGTCCTAATGAAAAACTGTTTTTT
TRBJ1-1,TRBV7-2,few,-,CASSLDGDEAFF,TGTGCCAGCAGCTTAGACGGGGATGAAGCTTTCTTT
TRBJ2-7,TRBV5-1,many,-,CASSLSSTTYEQYF,TGCGCCAGCAGCTTGAGTTCTACCACCTACGAGCAGTACTTC
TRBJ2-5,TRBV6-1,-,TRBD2,CASSGLAGGRKTQYF,TGTGCCAGCAGCGGCCTAGCGGGGGGAAGGAAGACCCAGTACTTC